What follows are 8 T cell receptor beta chains derived from one specimen sequenced in a study of long-term antiretroviral therapy in people with HIV (dated by TCRdb to between 2021 and 2024). The immunoSEQ hsTCRB v3.0 assay was used at survey level resolution for TRB variable region sequencing. TCRdb mirrors the immuneACCESS table, restricted to in-frame sequences. Some clones are absent from its copies; in checked studies, under half trace to an unresolved V gene, and the reason for the others is unknown. The sample profile shows 20,000 to 30,000 clones; 79% of them were found once. The biggest ten clones account for less than 12% of the sample. The starting material was unsorted PBMCs, obtained 1.2 years after starting antiretroviral therapy. The receptors were gathered from a woman between 35 and 50 years old with HIV.

V gene TRBV7-2 combines with J gene TRBJ1-1; D call uncertain. The CDR3 runs to 14 residues. The V gene lost 6 bases and the J gene lost 2 bases, with 13 bases spanning the gap. CDR1 is SGHTA, CDR2 FQGNSA, per germline. This CDR3 is CASSRGRLNTEAFF. DNA of the CDR3: TGTGCCAGCAGTCGCGGACGGCTAAACACTGAAGCTTTCTTT.

V gene TRBV5-6 combines with J gene TRBJ2-7; 11 bases map to TRBD1. This CDR3 contains 13 residues. The germline V gene has CDR1 SGHDT and CDR2 YYEEEE. V lost 7 bases to trimming and J lost 2 bases; unmatched junction nucleotides: 2. The DNA of the CDR3 is TGTGCCAGCTGGGGACAGGGGGCCTACGAGCAGTACTTC. Its protein is CASWGQGAYEQYF.

This chain links TRBV27 with TRBJ1-1, with 7 bases identical to TRBD1. Germline V lookup: CDR1 MNHEY, CDR2 SMNVEV (reference sequence). This CDR3 contains 13 residues. Trimming at V came to 8 bases and at J to 8 bases, leaving 11 bases not matched to a gene. The CDR3 DNA reads TGTGCCAGCCTAACTCCTAGGGACAGCGAAGCTTTCTTT. It is translated as CASLTPRDSEAFF.

This clone was observed once. The chain couples TRBV7-8 to TRBJ2-5; D gene uncertain. The CDR3 runs 11 residues. Per the germline V gene, CDR1 is SGHVS and CDR2 is FQNEAQ. Trimming shortened V by 6 bases and J by 9 bases, and 11 bases separated the two germline ends. CDR3 loop: CASRPAEAQYF. Written as DNA, the CDR3 is TGTGCCAGCAGACCGGCTGAGGCCCAGTACTTC.

A few counts support this clone. The rearrangement uses TRBV5-1 and TRBJ1-2, with 7 bases that match TRBD1. Germline V CDR1 and CDR2: SGHRS, YFSETQ. After removal of 6 bases from V and 6 bases from J, the junction contained 5 bases not matched to a gene. This CDR3 has 12 amino acids. CDR3 sequence: CASIQGVNGYTF. The CDR3, as DNA: TGCGCCAGCATTCAGGGGGTGAATGGCTACACCTTC.

The V call is TRBV30, the J call TRBJ2-7; 7 bases match TRBD1. Germline V CDR1 and CDR2: GTSNPN, SVGIG (reference sequence). The CDR3 is 12 residues long. Trimming cost V 5 bases and J 6 bases; bases outside gene matches: 7. The CDR3 sequence: CAWDRESREQYF. CDR3 DNA sequence: TGTGCCTGGGACAGGGAATCGCGCGAGCAGTACTTC.

As to this clone: A junction boundary mismatches the germline segment, possibly from a read error. This same CDR3 is encoded by further DNA sequences in the sample. V usage is TRBV18 and J usage is TRBJ2-7, with 7 bases lining up with TRBD1. This CDR3 spans 15 amino acids. Germline values: CDR1 KGHSH, CDR2 LQKENI. The CDR3 reads CASSPRGLDPYEQYF. CDR3 in DNA: TGTGCCAGCTCACCGAGGGGGCTTGATCCCTACGAGCAGTACTTT.

This chain connects TRBV7-9 to TRBJ2-7, with TRBD1 matching 10 bases. The V gene's germline CDR1 is SEHNR and CDR2 FQNEAQ (reference sequence). This CDR3 has 14 amino acids. Trimming removed 4 bases from V and 6 bases from J; junction bases left unmatched: 6. The DNA for the CDR3 is TGTGCCAGCAGCTCTAGGGACAGGGGTTCCGAGCAGTACTTC. This gives the protein CASSSRDRGSEQYF.